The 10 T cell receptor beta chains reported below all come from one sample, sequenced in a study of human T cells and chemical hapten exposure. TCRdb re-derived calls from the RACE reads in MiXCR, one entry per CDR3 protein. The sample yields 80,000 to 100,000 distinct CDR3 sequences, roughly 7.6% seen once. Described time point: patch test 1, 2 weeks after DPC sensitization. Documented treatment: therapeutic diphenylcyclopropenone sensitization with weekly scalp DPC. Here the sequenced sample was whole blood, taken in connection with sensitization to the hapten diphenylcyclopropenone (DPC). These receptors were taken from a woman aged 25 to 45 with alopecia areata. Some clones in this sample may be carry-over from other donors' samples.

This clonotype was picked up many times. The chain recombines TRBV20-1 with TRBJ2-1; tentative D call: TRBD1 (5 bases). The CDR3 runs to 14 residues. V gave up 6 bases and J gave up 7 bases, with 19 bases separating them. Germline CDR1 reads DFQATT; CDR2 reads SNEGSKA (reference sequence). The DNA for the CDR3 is TGCAGTGCCCGCAGGGCAGGGAAGTTGAATGAGCAGTTCTTC. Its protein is CSARRAGKLNEQFF.

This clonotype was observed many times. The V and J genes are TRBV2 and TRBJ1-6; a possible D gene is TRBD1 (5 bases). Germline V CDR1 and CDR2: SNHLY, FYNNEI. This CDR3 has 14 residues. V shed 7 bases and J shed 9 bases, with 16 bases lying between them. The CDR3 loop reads CASTRDGEGSPLHF. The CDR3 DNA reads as TGTGCCAGCACCCGGGACGGGGAGGGTTCACCCCTCCACTTT.

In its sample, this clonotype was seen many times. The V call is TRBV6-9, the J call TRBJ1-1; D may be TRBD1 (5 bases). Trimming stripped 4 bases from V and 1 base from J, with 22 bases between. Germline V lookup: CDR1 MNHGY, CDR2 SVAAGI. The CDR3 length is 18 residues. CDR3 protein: CASSFPRLPTDKNTEAFF. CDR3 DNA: TGTGCCAGCAGTTTCCCCCGCCTACCGACAGACAAGAACACTGAAGCTTTCTTT.

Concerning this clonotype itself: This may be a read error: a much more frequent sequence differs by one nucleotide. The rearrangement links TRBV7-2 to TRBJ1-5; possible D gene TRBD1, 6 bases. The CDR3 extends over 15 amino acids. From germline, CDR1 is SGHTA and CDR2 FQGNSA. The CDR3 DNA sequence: TGTGCCAGCAGCTTAGTGGCAGGGGCCAATCAGCCCCAGAATTTT. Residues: CASSLVAGANQPQNF.

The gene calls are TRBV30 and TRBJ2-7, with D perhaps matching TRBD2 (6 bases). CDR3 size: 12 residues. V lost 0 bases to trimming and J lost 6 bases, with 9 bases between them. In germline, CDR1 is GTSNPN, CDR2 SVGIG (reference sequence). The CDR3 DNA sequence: TGTGCCTGGAGTGTACTCGGGGGCGAGCAGTACTTC. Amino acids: CAWSVLGGEQYF.

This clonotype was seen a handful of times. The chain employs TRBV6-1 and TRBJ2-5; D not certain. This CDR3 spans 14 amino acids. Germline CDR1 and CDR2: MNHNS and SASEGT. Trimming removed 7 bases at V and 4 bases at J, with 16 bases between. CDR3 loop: CASTHDLSRETQYF. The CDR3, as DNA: TGTGCCAGCACCCACGACCTGAGCAGAGAGACCCAGTACTTC.

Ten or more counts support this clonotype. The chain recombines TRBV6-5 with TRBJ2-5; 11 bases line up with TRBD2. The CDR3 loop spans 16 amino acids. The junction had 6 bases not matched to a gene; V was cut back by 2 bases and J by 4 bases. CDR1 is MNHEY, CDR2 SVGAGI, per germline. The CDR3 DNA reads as TGTGCCAGCAGTTACGGGCTAGCGGGGGGCCGAGAGACCCAGTACTTC. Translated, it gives CASSYGLAGGRETQYF.

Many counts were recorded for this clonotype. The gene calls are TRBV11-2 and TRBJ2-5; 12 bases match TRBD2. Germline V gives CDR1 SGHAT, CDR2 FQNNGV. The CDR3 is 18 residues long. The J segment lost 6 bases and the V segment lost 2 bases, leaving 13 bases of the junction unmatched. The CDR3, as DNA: TGTGCCAGCAGCTTATCCTTTAGGCGACTAGCGGGGGTGAAGACCCAGTACTTC. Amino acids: CASSLSFRRLAGVKTQYF.

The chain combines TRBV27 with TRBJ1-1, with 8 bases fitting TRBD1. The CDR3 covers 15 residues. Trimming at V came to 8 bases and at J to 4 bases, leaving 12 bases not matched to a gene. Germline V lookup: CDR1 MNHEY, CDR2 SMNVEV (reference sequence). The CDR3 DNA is TGTGCCAGCGAGGGGCAGGGGGCAGACGGCACTGAAGCTTTCTTT. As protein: CASEGQGADGTEAFF.

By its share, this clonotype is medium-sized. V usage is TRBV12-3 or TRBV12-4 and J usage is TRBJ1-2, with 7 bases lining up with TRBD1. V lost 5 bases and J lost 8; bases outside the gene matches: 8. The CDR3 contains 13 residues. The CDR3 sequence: CASSQSTGQGYTF. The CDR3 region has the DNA TGTGCCAGCAGTCAGTCGACAGGGCAGGGCTACACCTTC.